The 5 T cell receptor beta chains below were found in one sample sequenced in a study of blood T cell repertoires in COVID-19. The data were produced by immunoSEQ multiplex PCR, yet TCRdb's version contains in-frame clones alone and is incomplete. The sample contains roughly 100,000 clones, roughly 89% of which appear only once. Sequencing was carried out using peripheral blood. These receptors all stem from a woman of 80 years or more in a cohort sampled during active COVID-19.

The chain recombines TRBV10-2 with TRBJ1-4; D is unclear. CDR3 size: 13 residues. The germline CDR1 and CDR2 sequences are WSHSY and SAAADI. Trimming left V 7 bases short and J 5 bases short, with 11 bases between. The CDR3 protein is CASIAGVNEKLFF. Written as DNA, the CDR3 is TGCGCCAGCATAGCGGGTGTGAATGAAAAACTGTTTTTT.

The chain joins TRBV6-6 to TRBJ1-1, with TRBD1 as a possible D gene (6 bases). Germline V gene data show CDR1 as MNHNY and CDR2 as SVGAGI (reference sequence). Trimming cost V 2 bases and J 4 bases, with 8 bases left between them. The CDR3 is 13 amino acids. The CDR3 region has the DNA TGTGCCAGCAGTTACGGGGGGGCCACTGAAGCTTTCTTT. This encodes CASSYGGATEAFF.

V and J are TRBV30 and TRBJ1-4; TRBD1 might be the D (5 bases). In germline, CDR1 is GTSNPN, CDR2 SVGIG (reference sequence). The germline V and J ends were trimmed by 3 bases and 7 bases, with 12 bases remaining between them. The CDR3 is 13 amino acids. Here the CDR3 reads CAWRSGGTEKLFF. For the CDR3, the DNA is TGTGCCTGGAGATCGGGGGGTACTGAAAAACTGTTTTTT.

The chain combines TRBV30 with TRBJ2-7, with D possibly matching TRBD1 (5 bases). From germline, CDR1 is GTSNPN and CDR2 SVGIG (reference sequence). The CDR3 totals 13 residues. Trimming pared 1 base from V and 3 bases from J, leaving 10 bases between. The CDR3 loop is CAWSGAGNYEQYF. In nucleotides, the CDR3 is TGTGCCTGGAGTGGGGCAGGGAACTACGAGCAGTACTTC.

The CDR3 protein is CASSYSRPRQGTEAFF. The CDR3 coding sequence is TGTGCCAGCAGTTACTCGAGGCCTAGGCAGGGAACGGAAGCTTTCTTT. This chain joins TRBV6-5 and TRBJ1-1; possibly TRBD1 for D (5 bases). The CDR3 runs to 16 residues. The V and J ends lost 0 bases and 8 bases respectively, with 19 bases between them. Germline CDR1 and CDR2: MNHEY and SVGAGI.